The sequence of this TCR beta chain was determined in a study of T cell repertoires in aging, cancer and after chemotherapy. The overall study: The whole study produced a dataset of roughly 8.6 million TCR reads.

TRB rearrangements spanning V, D and J were amplified using mixed TRB-A/B primers. One entry per CDR3 protein, called by TCRdb with MiXCR from the multiplex PCR reads. The sample holds roughly 18,000 distinct CDR3 sequences, approximately 40% seen once. The CDR3 spans 16 residues. The V gene's germline CDR1 is PRHDT and CDR2 FYEKMQ (reference sequence). The V end was cut by 0 bases, the J end by 2 bases, with 11 bases between. Peripheral blood genomic DNA, not sorted cells or RNA, was the template. General study results and limits: These repertoire data do not allow conclusions about immunological memory after chemotherapy. Across the chemotherapy interval, each cancer cohort showed higher median generation probability, suggesting thymic rebound. Age-matched healthy donors had significantly more diverse, less clonal blood TCR repertoires than untreated cancer patients.

Points on this clonotype: What it binds is not known.

This clonotype originated in a human donor with a solid tumor. V gene TRBV13 combines with J gene TRBJ1-3; no definite D call. The specimen was blood. For the CDR3, the DNA is TGTGCCAGCAGCTTAGGGGGCGGGTTCGCTGGAAACACCATATATTTT. Its translation is CASSLGGGFAGNTIYF.